Listed below are T cell receptor beta chains from one sample, sequenced in a study of blood T cell repertoires in COVID-19. Repertoires were generated with immunoSEQ multiplex PCR, while TCRdb's copy carries only in-frame clones and drops some. Among about 370,000 clones, over 85% were seen once, and the ten largest hold 1.5% to 2%. The sequenced sample was PBMCs or T cells enriched from blood (not recorded which). The receptors derive from a woman aged 30 to 39 who had recovered from COVID-19. CDR3s include the opening cysteine and the closing phenylalanine or tryptophan. D genes are given only for firm matches. A row's size may be missing; if present it is once, few, many or a size class.

TRBV12-3/TRBV12-4,.,TRBJ1-2,.,CASSPRQGGYTF,TGTGCCAGCAGTCCCCGACAAGGCGGCTACACCTTC
TRBV2,.,TRBJ1-2,TRBD1,CASSGDSYGYTF,TGTGCCAGCAGTGGGGACAGCTATGGCTACACCTTC
TRBV6-2/TRBV6-3,.,TRBJ2-5,.,CASSYAGQETQYF,TGTGCCAGCAGTTACGCCGGTCAAGAGACCCAGTACTTC
TRBV19,.,TRBJ1-1,.,CASSFLRGTEAFF,TGTGCCAGTAGTTTCCTACGAGGCACTGAAGCTTTCTTT
TRBV10-2,.,TRBJ1-2,.,CASSEGRSYGYTF,TGCGCCAGCAGTGAGGGGAGGAGCTATGGCTACACCTTC
TRBV7-2,.,TRBJ2-1,TRBD1,CASSQGQGIYNEQFF,TGTGCCAGCAGCCAGGGACAGGGTATCTACAATGAGCAGTTCTTC
TRBV2,.,TRBJ2-1,TRBD2,CASSRRELLNEQFF,TGTGCCAGCAGCAGGCGGGAGCTCCTGAATGAGCAGTTCTTC
TRBV7-9,.,TRBJ1-2,.,CASSLVAQNYGYTF,TGTGCCAGCAGCTTAGTGGCTCAGAACTATGGCTACACCTTC
TRBV30,few,TRBJ1-2,.,CAWRGEGNIGYGYTF,TGTGCCTGGAGGGGAGAAGGGAATATTGGCTATGGCTACACCTTC
TRBV18,.,TRBJ1-1,.,CASSPIMGEFAGDTEAFF,TGTGCCAGCTCACCAATAATGGGGGAGTTTGCGGGGGACACTGAAGCTTTCTTT
TRBV24-1,.,TRBJ2-3,TRBD1,CATSERPGTADTDTQYF,TGTGCCACCAGTGAACGCCCTGGGACAGCGGACACAGATACGCAGTATTTT
TRBV10-2,.,TRBJ2-7,.,CASKSGTLYEQYF,TGCGCCAGCAAGTCGGGGACTCTTTACGAGCAGTACTTC
TRBV15,.,TRBJ2-7,.,CATSRDTAVIYEQYF,TGTGCCACCAGCAGAGATACGGCGGTAATCTACGAGCAGTACTTC
TRBV4-3,few,TRBJ2-2,.,CASSQSRLQTGELFF,TGCGCCAGCAGCCAATCCCGACTGCAAACCGGGGAGCTGTTTTTT
TRBV6-2/TRBV6-3,once,TRBJ1-5,.,CASSYGGGASSQPQHF,TGTGCCAGCAGTTATGGTGGGGGCGCGTCCAGTCAGCCCCAGCATTTT
TRBV15,.,TRBJ1-5,.,CATSARAQGNQPQHF,TGTGCCACCAGCGCACGCGCCCAGGGCAATCAGCCCCAGCATTTT